The 27 T cell receptor beta chains presented below share a single source sample, sequenced in a study of T cell responses to AZD1222 COVID-19 vaccine. Assay used: immunoSEQ multiplex PCR; TCRdb lists only in-frame clones, some missing. Here the sample spans tens of thousands of clones, approximately 90% being singletons. Sequenced material: peripheral blood, taken on day 0 of AZD1222 vaccination. These receptors were collected from an adult in good health.

The CDR3, as DNA: TGTGCCAGCAGCCAAGATTTGCAGGAGTTCACCGGGGAGCTGTTTTTT. This translates into CASSQDLQEFTGELFF. V usage is TRBV4-2 and J usage is TRBJ2-2, with no clear D. V was clipped by 0 bases and J by 4 bases, with 12 bases between them. Germline CDR1 and CDR2: LGHNA and YNFKEQ. The CDR3 sequence is 16 residues long.

The rearrangement uses TRBV7-2 and TRBJ1-1, with 9 bases identical to TRBD1. The CDR3 contains 17 residues. Losses at the gene ends were 2 bases for V and 0 bases for J; bases not matched to a gene: 7. The V gene's germline CDR1 is SGHTA and CDR2 FQGNSA. The CDR3 reads CASSLPKQGAVNTEAFF. DNA of the CDR3: TGTGCCAGCAGCTTACCCAAACAGGGGGCTGTGAACACTGAAGCTTTCTTT.

V and J are TRBV6-4 and TRBJ2-2; D not certain. Trimming stripped 2 bases from V and 6 bases from J, with 7 bases between. Germline values: CDR1 MRHNA, CDR2 SNTAGT. The CDR3 contains 13 residues. The CDR3 DNA is TGTGCCAGCAGTGACGGGGTCCCCGGGGAGCTGTTTTTT. Translated: CASSDGVPGELFF.

The rearrangement links TRBV12-3 or TRBV12-4 to TRBJ2-5; maybe TRBD2 (6 bases). The V gene lost 3 bases and the J gene lost 7 bases, with 12 bases spanning the gap. CDR3 size: 13 residues. CDR3 in DNA: TGTGCCAGCAGTTTTGGGGGGACCGGGACCCAGTACTTC. This sequence encodes CASSFGGTGTQYF.

The chain employs TRBV5-1 and TRBJ2-7, with 7 bases matching TRBD2. This CDR3 has 15 residues. The germline CDR1 and CDR2 sequences are SGHRS and YFSETQ. The V gene end was trimmed by 2 bases and the J gene end by 2 bases; junction bases not matched to a gene: 7. CDR3 nucleotides: TGCGCCAGCAGCTTTGGGGGGGACGGTACCTACGAGCAGTACTTC. Residues: CASSFGGDGTYEQYF.

The chain couples TRBV9 to TRBJ2-1; TRBD1 matches 9 bases. The CDR3 consists of 15 residues. J was trimmed by 10 bases and V by 0 bases; bases with no gene match: 8. Germline V gene sequence: CDR1 SGDLS, CDR2 YYNGEE. CDR3 sequence reads: CASSVDGRDRDEQFF. DNA of the CDR3: TGTGCCAGCAGCGTAGACGGCCGGGACAGGGACGAGCAGTTCTTC.

The chain recombines TRBV7-3 with TRBJ2-2; D is unresolved. The CDR3 extends over 12 amino acids. The germline CDR1 and CDR2 sequences are SGHTA and FQGTGA. Between the trimmed V and J ends, which lost 5 bases and 7 bases, there was a span of 8 bases. CDR3 loop: CASSPSSGELFF. CDR3 bases: TGTGCCAGCAGCCCCAGCAGCGGGGAGCTGTTTTTT.

The V call is TRBV5-1, the J call TRBJ2-1; 7 bases are shared with TRBD2. Trimming cost V 6 bases and J 10 bases; bases outside gene matches: 10. The CDR3 contains 13 residues. Germline V gene sequence: CDR1 SGHRS, CDR2 YFSETQ. The CDR3 here is CASIGSGKDEQFF. In DNA, the CDR3 is TGCGCCAGCATTGGGAGCGGGAAAGACGAGCAGTTCTTC.

The gene calls are TRBV27 and TRBJ2-3; D remains ambiguous. This CDR3 has 16 amino acids. Germline CDR1 reads MNHEY; CDR2 reads SMNVEV (reference sequence). Trimming stripped 2 bases from V and 3 bases from J, with 15 bases between. The CDR3 DNA sequence: TGTGCCAGCAGTTTAGCGTTGGCTTTGGGGACAGATACGCAGTATTTT. Protein product: CASSLALALGTDTQYF.

This sequence joins TRBV6-6 and TRBJ1-5; D is possibly TRBD1 (5 bases). The germline V and J ends were trimmed by 0 bases and 5 bases, with 14 bases remaining between them. This CDR3 has 16 amino acids. Germline loops: CDR1 MNHNY, CDR2 SVGAGI (reference sequence). This CDR3 is CASSYSAGGADQPQHF. The CDR3 DNA reads TGTGCCAGCAGTTACTCGGCCGGGGGAGCAGATCAGCCCCAGCATTTT.

The chain uses TRBV5-1 and TRBJ2-3; D is possibly TRBD1 (6 bases). The CDR3 loop spans 14 amino acids. V was clipped by 0 bases and J by 4 bases, with 9 bases between them. Germline-derived CDR1 and CDR2 are SGHRS and YFSETQ. The CDR3 reads CASSLGTEADTQYF. CDR3 DNA sequence: TGCGCCAGCAGCTTGGGGACAGAGGCAGATACGCAGTATTTT.

The rearrangement uses TRBV3-1 (or the pseudogene TRBV3-2) and TRBJ2-3; 8 bases map to TRBD2. Looked up from germline, CDR1 is LGHDT and CDR2 is YNNKEL (reference sequence). Losses at the gene ends were 3 bases for V and 4 bases for J; bases not matched to a gene: 6. The CDR3 covers 15 residues. DNA for the CDR3: TGTGCCAGCAGCCATGGAGCGGGAGCTTCAGATACGCAGTATTTT. This encodes CASSHGAGASDTQYF.

The chain couples TRBV3-1 (or the pseudogene TRBV3-2) to TRBJ1-1; 11 bases fit TRBD1. Germline V gives CDR1 LGHDT, CDR2 YNNKEL (reference sequence). The CDR3 has 14 residues. V was pared by 3 bases and J by 13 bases, with 10 bases of the junction left unmatched. This CDR3 is CASSQLGQGAEVFF. The CDR3 region has the DNA TGTGCCAGCAGCCAGTTAGGACAGGGGGCGGAGGTTTTCTTT.

The chain couples TRBV15 to TRBJ2-1; 10 nucleotides agree with TRBD2. CDR3 length: 18 amino acids. Per the germline V gene, CDR1 is LNHNV and CDR2 is YYDKDF (reference sequence). The V gene end was trimmed by 6 bases and the J gene end by 1 base; junction bases not matched to a gene: 12. CDR3 loop: CATRQERAGGPSYNEQFF. Written as DNA, the CDR3 is TGTGCCACCAGACAGGAAAGAGCGGGAGGGCCGTCCTACAATGAGCAGTTCTTC.

This clone was counted once. The chain recombines TRBV23-1 with TRBJ2-7; 12 bases map to TRBD1. TRBV23-1 is an ORF for which the function is uncertain. Losses at the gene ends were 10 bases for V and 2 bases for J; bases not matched to a gene: 21. The CDR3 has 19 amino acids. CDR3 residues: CANPPPAGTGGSITYEQYF. In DNA form, the CDR3 reads TGCGCCAACCCACCCCCGGCCGGGACAGGGGGCTCAATTACCTACGAGCAGTACTTC.

V and J are TRBV5-1 and TRBJ1-4; D unresolved. Per the germline V gene, CDR1 is SGHRS and CDR2 is YFSETQ. The CDR3 has 11 amino acids. Trimming took off 6 bases at V and 5 bases at J, with 5 bases between the two ends. The CDR3 protein is CASKQNEKLFF. CDR3 coding DNA: TGCGCCAGCAAGCAAAATGAAAAACTGTTTTTT.

Here the CDR3 reads CASSPVGQFTEAFF. The CDR3 coding sequence is TGTGCCAGTAGCCCCGTCGGACAGTTTACTGAAGCTTTCTTT. The chain carries TRBV19 and TRBJ1-1; weak D call: TRBD1 (6 bases). Per germline, CDR1 LNHDA and CDR2 SQIVND (reference sequence). V dropped 6 bases and J dropped 5 bases, with 16 bases sitting between them. This CDR3 spans 14 amino acids.

This chain connects TRBV29-1 to TRBJ1-5, with D possibly being TRBD1 (6 bases). The CDR3 is 13 residues long. Trimming left V 6 bases short and J 10 bases short, with 19 bases between. The V gene's germline CDR1 is SQVTM and CDR2 ANQGSEA. The CDR3 DNA reads as TGCAGCGTGGCGGGGTCCGATGGGGGCCCCCAGCATTTT. It encodes CSVAGSDGGPQHF.

The V call is TRBV9, the J call TRBJ1-2; D possibly corresponds to TRBD1 (6 bases). Germline V CDR1 and CDR2: SGDLS, YYNGEE. The ends were cut back, 4 bases at V and 11 bases at J, with 18 bases in the middle. CDR3 size: 13 residues. CDR3 protein: CASSSRGALGYTF. The CDR3 DNA reads TGTGCCAGCAGCTCGCGGGGGGCGCTGGGGTACACCTTC.

This chain links TRBV19 with TRBJ2-1, with 9 bases lining up with TRBD2. The germline CDR1 and CDR2 sequences are LNHDA and SQIVND (reference sequence). J lost 8 bases, V lost 6 bases, and 11 bases had no gene match. The CDR3 is 15 amino acids. The CDR3 reads CASSHQAGGRYEQFF. CDR3 nucleotide sequence: TGTGCCAGTAGCCATCAAGCGGGAGGTCGGTATGAGCAGTTCTTC.

CDR3 DNA sequence: TGCGCCAGCAGCCAAGACGGACTAGCGGGGTACTACAATGAGCAGTTCTTC. Protein product: CASSQDGLAGYYNEQFF. The J gene is TRBJ2-1, the V gene TRBV4-1; 12 bases align to TRBD2. Germline trimming cut 0 bases from V and 3 bases from J; bases unmatched to any gene: 3. Germline lookup yields CDR1 MGHRA and CDR2 YSYEKL. The CDR3 runs to 17 residues.

This chain uses TRBV19 with TRBJ1-1; 8 nucleotides line up with TRBD1. The CDR3 length is 15 residues. V was pared by 3 bases and J by 2 bases, with 5 bases of the junction left unmatched. Germline CDR1 reads LNHDA; CDR2 reads SQIVND (reference sequence). The CDR3 DNA sequence: TGTGCCAGTAGTATGGGCCAGGGGGCAAACACTGAAGCTTTCTTT. Translating gives CASSMGQGANTEAFF.

V gene TRBV6-2 or TRBV6-3 combines with J gene TRBJ2-1; D is uncertain. Trimming shortened V by 6 bases and J by 4 bases, and 10 bases separated the two germline ends. Germline lookup yields CDR1 MNHEY and CDR2 SVGEGT. This CDR3 is built from 13 residues. Here the CDR3 DNA reads TGTGCCAGCAGCCAGGCGGTGTACAATGAGCAGTTCTTC. Translated, it gives CASSQAVYNEQFF.

In this sample, this clone turned up many times. This rearrangement joins TRBV6-5 to TRBJ2-3, with TRBD1 identical over 7 bases. Germline lookup yields CDR1 MNHEY and CDR2 SVGAGI. CDR3 length equals 16 residues. V trimming: 0 bases; J trimming: 4 bases; junction bases outside the gene matches: 7. The CDR3 is CASSYSRGQGADTQYF. CDR3 sequence (DNA): TGTGCCAGCAGTTACTCGAGGGGGCAGGGTGCAGATACGCAGTATTTT.

The chain recombines TRBV7-9 with TRBJ2-2; maybe TRBD1 (6 bases). V dropped 5 bases and J dropped 4 bases, with 17 bases sitting between them. The CDR3 is 16 amino acids. Germline V gives CDR1 SEHNR, CDR2 FQNEAQ (reference sequence). CDR3 loop: CASSPQGQAGTGELFF. DNA of the CDR3: TGTGCCAGCAGCCCACAGGGTCAGGCGGGCACCGGGGAGCTGTTTTTT.

The rearrangement joins TRBV18 to TRBJ1-4; 10 nucleotides align to TRBD1. This CDR3 region has 14 residues. The germline CDR1 and CDR2 sequences are KGHSH and LQKENI. Germline trimming cut 6 bases from V and 7 bases from J; bases unmatched to any gene: 5. The CDR3 DNA follows: TGTGCCAGCTCCTGGGACAGGGGTTCTGAAAAACTGTTTTTT. Its protein is CASSWDRGSEKLFF.

In this sample, this clone turned up a few times. V is TRBV6-5 and J is TRBJ1-4, with D unclear. V lost 6 bases to trimming and J lost 7 bases, with 15 bases between them. The length of the CDR3 is 14 residues. Germline V gene data show CDR1 as MNHEY and CDR2 as SVGAGI. The CDR3 nucleotides are TGTGCCAGCAGGGAGACCGGCGAGGTTGAAAAACTGTTTTTT. Translation gives CASRETGEVEKLFF.